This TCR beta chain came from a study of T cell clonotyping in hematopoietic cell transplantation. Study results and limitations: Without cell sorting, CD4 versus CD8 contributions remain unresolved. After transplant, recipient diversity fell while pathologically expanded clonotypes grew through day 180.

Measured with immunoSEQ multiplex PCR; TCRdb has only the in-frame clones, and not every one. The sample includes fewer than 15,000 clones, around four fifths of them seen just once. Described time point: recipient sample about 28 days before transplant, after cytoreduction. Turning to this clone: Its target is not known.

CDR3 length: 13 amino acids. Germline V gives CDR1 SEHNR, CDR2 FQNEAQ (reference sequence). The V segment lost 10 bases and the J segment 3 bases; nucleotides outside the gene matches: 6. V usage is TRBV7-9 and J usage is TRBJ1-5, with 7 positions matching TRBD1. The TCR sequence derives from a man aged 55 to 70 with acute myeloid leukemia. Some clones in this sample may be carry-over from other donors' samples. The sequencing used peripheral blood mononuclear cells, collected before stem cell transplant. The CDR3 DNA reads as TGTGCCACACAGGGGAACTACAATCAGCCCCAGCATTTT. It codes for CATQGNYNQPQHF.